This is a list of T cell receptor beta chains from one sample in a study of T cell repertoires in ileal Crohn's disease. Libraries were prepared by immunoSEQ multiplex PCR; TCRdb keeps only in-frame clonotypes and omits some of them. This table has some 1,600 clones, more than 75% appearing once. Sequencing was done on a sample of ileal tissue. The receptors here all came from an adult with Crohn's disease. Each CDR3 is given with its conserved first and last residue. D genes are given only for firm matches. Expanded clones are given a class, and other clones once, few, many or no size at all.

V: TRBV28
D: -
J: TRBJ2-7
size: -
CDR3: CASTPDNGYEQYF
DNA: TGTGCCAGCACCCCAGACAACGGCTACGAGCAGTACTTC

V: TRBV7-6
D: -
J: TRBJ2-7
size: few
CDR3: CASSLEIADSYEQYF
DNA: TGTGCCAGCAGCTTAGAAATAGCGGATTCCTACGAGCAGTACTTC

V: TRBV5-3
D: -
J: TRBJ2-4
size: -
CDR3: CARSPQGFWGNIQYF
DNA: TGTGCCAGAAGCCCGCAGGGGTTTTGGGGAAACATTCAGTACTTC

V: TRBV6-6
D: -
J: TRBJ2-3
size: -
CDR3: CASSYGGFTDTQYF
DNA: TGTGCCAGCAGTTACGGCGGTTTCACAGATACGCAGTATTTT

V: TRBV28
D: -
J: TRBJ2-1
size: -
CDR3: CASSPRTEEQFF
DNA: TGTGCCAGCAGTCCCCGGACAGAGGAGCAGTTCTTC

V: TRBV30
D: -
J: TRBJ1-2
size: -
CDR3: CAWRNRVSTYGYTF
DNA: TGTGCCTGGAGGAACAGGGTTTCTACCTATGGCTACACCTTC

V: TRBV2
D: -
J: TRBJ2-2
size: -
CDR3: CASSVPWQGDTGELFF
DNA: TGTGCCAGCAGTGTGCCGTGGCAGGGAGACACCGGGGAGCTGTTTTTT

V: TRBV15
D: -
J: TRBJ2-5
size: -
CDR3: CATSTTGEETQYF
DNA: TGTGCCACCAGCACCACAGGAGAAGAGACCCAGTACTTC

V: TRBV9
D: TRBD2
J: TRBJ2-1
size: once
CDR3: CASSVRLAGYNEQFF
DNA: TGTGCCAGCAGCGTACGACTAGCGGGGTACAATGAGCAGTTCTTC

V: TRBV28
D: -
J: TRBJ1-2
size: -
CDR3: CASSASRLVYTF
DNA: TGTGCCAGCAGTGCGTCGAGACTTGTCTACACCTTC

V: TRBV6-1
D: -
J: TRBJ1-5
size: few
CDR3: CASSEAGLTNQPQHF
DNA: TGTGCCAGCAGTGAGGCAGGGCTAACCAATCAGCCCCAGCATTTT

V: TRBV6-6
D: -
J: TRBJ2-7
size: -
CDR3: CASSYEVRYEQYF
DNA: TGTGCCAGCAGTTACGAGGTGAGGTACGAGCAGTACTTC

V: TRBV4-3
D: -
J: TRBJ2-1
size: -
CDR3: CASSQDGNEQFF
DNA: TGCGCCAGCAGCCAAGATGGCAATGAGCAGTTCTTC

V: TRBV29-1
D: TRBD1
J: TRBJ2-6
size: -
CDR3: CSVEDRTGLTSGANVLTF
DNA: TGCAGCGTTGAAGATCGGACAGGGTTAACATCTGGGGCCAACGTCCTGACTTTC

V: TRBV5-1
D: -
J: TRBJ1-1
size: -
CDR3: CASSSWGGNTEAFF
DNA: TGCGCCAGCAGTTCTTGGGGAGGGAACACTGAAGCTTTCTTT

V: TRBV2
D: -
J: TRBJ2-7
size: -
CDR3: CASSVKGDYEQYF
DNA: TGTGCCAGCAGTGTAAAAGGGGACTACGAGCAGTACTTC

V: TRBV6-6
D: -
J: TRBJ1-2
size: -
CDR3: CASSPQDSFYGYTF
DNA: TGTGCCAGCAGTCCCCAGGACAGTTTCTATGGCTACACCTTC

V: TRBV7-2
D: -
J: TRBJ2-1
size: -
CDR3: CASSSSEGGNEQFF
DNA: TGTGCCAGCAGCTCCTCGGAGGGAGGAAATGAGCAGTTCTTC

V: TRBV7-9
D: TRBD2
J: TRBJ2-5
size: -
CDR3: CASSPGLAGEETQYF
DNA: TGTGCCAGCAGCCCGGGACTAGCGGGGGAAGAGACCCAGTACTTC

V: TRBV6-1
D: -
J: TRBJ1-1
size: -
CDR3: CASSEAYTSRAFF
DNA: TGTGCCAGCAGTGAAGCATACACGTCGAGAGCTTTCTTT

V: TRBV10-2
D: TRBD2
J: TRBJ2-3
size: -
CDR3: CASRTSGGVSTDTQYF
DNA: TGCGCCAGCAGGACTAGCGGGGGGGTTAGTACAGATACGCAGTATTTT

V: TRBV27
D: -
J: TRBJ1-1
size: -
CDR3: CASSLGLRNTEAFF
DNA: TGTGCCAGCAGTCTGGGACTGAGAAACACTGAAGCTTTCTTT

V: TRBV7-9
D: -
J: TRBJ1-3
size: -
CDR3: CASSPPLQSGNTIYF
DNA: TGTGCCAGCAGCCCCCCGTTGCAATCTGGAAACACCATATATTTT

V: TRBV6-5
D: TRBD1
J: TRBJ1-5
size: -
CDR3: CASRSGQTSNQPQHF
DNA: TGTGCCAGCAGATCGGGACAGACCTCCAATCAGCCCCAGCATTTT

V: TRBV7-2
D: TRBD1
J: TRBJ2-4
size: -
CDR3: CASSLRQGGSKNIQYF
DNA: TGTGCCAGCAGCCTCCGACAGGGGGGATCCAAAAACATTCAGTACTTC

V: TRBV13
D: TRBD2
J: TRBJ2-3
size: once
CDR3: CASSVRLAGASTDTQYF
DNA: TGTGCCAGCAGCGTCCGACTAGCGGGGGCGAGCACAGATACGCAGTATTTT

V: TRBV27
D: -
J: TRBJ1-6
size: -
CDR3: CASSSYIIGSPLHF
DNA: TGTGCCAGCAGTTCGTACATAATAGGTTCACCCCTCCACTTT

V: TRBV19
D: -
J: TRBJ2-1
size: -
CDR3: CASQKFPYNEQFF
DNA: TGTGCCAGCCAGAAATTCCCCTACAATGAGCAGTTCTTC

V: TRBV30
D: -
J: TRBJ2-3
size: -
CDR3: CAWATADTQYF
DNA: TGTGCCTGGGCTACGGCAGATACGCAGTATTTT

V: TRBV6-1
D: -
J: TRBJ1-5
size: -
CDR3: CASSDTYGGSKPQHF
DNA: TGTGCCAGCAGTGATACGTACGGCGGTTCGAAGCCCCAGCATTTT

V: TRBV19
D: -
J: TRBJ1-2
size: once
CDR3: CASRQGYGYTF
DNA: TGTGCCAGTAGACAGGGATATGGCTACACCTTC

V: TRBV28
D: -
J: TRBJ1-2
size: -
CDR3: CASSPPSNYGYTF
DNA: TGTGCCAGCAGTCCCCCAAGTAACTATGGCTACACCTTC

V: TRBV4-2
D: -
J: TRBJ1-2
size: -
CDR3: CASRAPWRGYTF
DNA: TGTGCCAGCAGGGCGCCCTGGCGAGGCTACACCTTC

V: TRBV9
D: TRBD1
J: TRBJ2-1
size: -
CDR3: CASSVSGQGPAYNEQFF
DNA: TGTGCCAGCAGCGTAAGTGGACAGGGTCCGGCGTACAATGAGCAGTTCTTC

V: TRBV5-4
D: -
J: TRBJ2-3
size: -
CDR3: CASSTQTNTQYF
DNA: TGTGCCAGCAGCACCCAGACAAATACGCAGTATTTT

V: TRBV30
D: -
J: TRBJ1-2
size: -
CDR3: CAWSVPPNYGYTF
DNA: TGTGCCTGGAGTGTACCCCCTAACTATGGCTACACCTTC

V: TRBV29-1
D: TRBD2
J: TRBJ2-3
size: -
CDR3: CSVAPLATSTDTQYF
DNA: TGCAGCGTGGCGCCACTAGCGACATCCACAGATACGCAGTATTTT

V: TRBV18
D: -
J: TRBJ2-5
size: -
CDR3: CASSLQETQYF
DNA: TGTGCCAGCTCCCTCCAAGAGACCCAGTACTTC

V: TRBV11-1
D: TRBD2
J: TRBJ2-3
size: few
CDR3: CASSQTSFSPSGDTQYF
DNA: TGTGCCAGCAGTCAGACTAGCTTCTCCCCGTCCGGGGATACGCAGTATTTT

V: TRBV7-9
D: -
J: TRBJ2-1
size: -
CDR3: CASSYGSGPYNEQFF
DNA: TGTGCCAGCAGCTACGGGAGCGGGCCTTACAATGAGCAGTTCTTC

V: TRBV6-5
D: -
J: TRBJ2-5
size: once
CDR3: CASSYGSGQQETQYF
DNA: TGTGCCAGCAGTTACGGGAGTGGACAGCAAGAGACCCAGTACTTC

V: TRBV7-7
D: -
J: TRBJ2-5
size: -
CDR3: CASSLKQGMYQETQYF
DNA: TGTGCTAGCAGCTTAAAACAGGGAATGTACCAAGAGACCCAGTACTTC

V: TRBV19
D: -
J: TRBJ2-7
size: few
CDR3: CASTVGSHSYEQYF
DNA: TGTGCCAGTACAGTGGGGTCGCACTCCTACGAGCAGTACTTC

V: TRBV29-1
D: -
J: TRBJ2-7
size: once
CDR3: CSVVTASSYEQYF
DNA: TGCAGCGTTGTTACCGCTAGCTCCTACGAGCAGTACTTC

V: TRBV2
D: TRBD2
J: TRBJ2-1
size: -
CDR3: CASLTGTSDNNEQFF
DNA: TGTGCCAGCTTGACCGGGACTAGCGACAACAATGAGCAGTTCTTC

V: TRBV6-5
D: TRBD1
J: TRBJ2-2
size: -
CDR3: CASSGDRANTGELFF
DNA: TGTGCCAGCAGCGGCGACAGGGCGAACACCGGGGAGCTGTTTTTT

V: TRBV5-1
D: -
J: TRBJ2-7
size: few
CDR3: CASRDSNSYEQYF
DNA: TGCGCCAGCAGAGACAGCAACTCCTACGAGCAGTACTTC

V: TRBV10-3
D: TRBD1
J: TRBJ1-5
size: few
CDR3: CAISDPGGASGQPQHF
DNA: TGTGCCATCAGTGACCCAGGGGGCGCCTCAGGTCAGCCCCAGCATTTT

V: TRBV4-2
D: -
J: TRBJ1-5
size: few
CDR3: CASRDEGGGVGNQPQHF
DNA: TGTGCCAGCAGAGACGAGGGAGGGGGAGTGGGCAATCAGCCCCAGCATTTT

V: TRBV18
D: -
J: TRBJ1-1
size: -
CDR3: CASSPEMNTEAFF
DNA: TGTGCCAGCTCACCGGAGATGAACACTGAAGCTTTCTTT

V: TRBV11-3
D: -
J: TRBJ2-3
size: -
CDR3: CASSSGAVTDTQYF
DNA: TGTGCCAGCAGCTCGGGGGCTGTCACAGATACGCAGTATTTT

V: TRBV9
D: -
J: TRBJ2-5
size: once
CDR3: CASSDQETQYF
DNA: TGTGCCAGCAGCGACCAAGAGACCCAGTACTTC

V: TRBV11-3
D: -
J: TRBJ2-1
size: -
CDR3: CASSPGASTYNEQFF
DNA: TGTGCCAGCAGCCCGGGGGCGTCAACCTACAATGAGCAGTTCTTC

V: TRBV5-1
D: TRBD1
J: TRBJ2-3
size: -
CDR3: CASSLQGTDTQYF
DNA: TGCGCCAGCAGCTTACAGGGGACAGATACGCAGTATTTT

V: TRBV12-5
D: TRBD1
J: TRBJ1-4
size: -
CDR3: CASGLGTVTNEKLFF
DNA: TGTGCTAGTGGCCTCGGGACAGTTACTAATGAAAAACTGTTTTTT

V: TRBV9
D: TRBD1
J: TRBJ2-7
size: -
CDR3: CASSAGQAYEQYF
DNA: TGTGCCAGCAGCGCCGGACAGGCCTACGAGCAGTACTTC

V: TRBV5-3
D: TRBD1
J: TRBJ1-5
size: -
CDR3: CARSPRTGSNQPQHF
DNA: TGTGCCAGAAGCCCCCGGACAGGTAGCAATCAGCCCCAGCATTTT

V: TRBV25-1
D: -
J: TRBJ1-6
size: -
CDR3: CASSEGRMNSPLHF
DNA: TGTGCCAGCAGTGAAGGGCGGATGAATTCACCCCTCCACTTT

V: TRBV5-4
D: -
J: TRBJ2-1
size: -
CDR3: CASSLAAGPNEQFF
DNA: TGTGCCAGCAGCTTGGCGGCTGGCCCGAATGAGCAGTTCTTC

V: TRBV6-4
D: -
J: TRBJ2-7
size: -
CDR3: CASSDPTSETYEQYF
DNA: TGTGCCAGCAGTGACCCGACTAGTGAAACCTACGAGCAGTACTTC